This is a list of T cell receptor beta chains from one sample in a study of long-term antiretroviral therapy in people with HIV. Sequenced by immunoSEQ multiplex PCR; TCRdb stores in-frame clones only, minus some. Here the sample spans some 21,000 clones, around 87% being singletons. The material was unsorted PBMCs, obtained 0.2 years before starting antiretroviral therapy. These receptor sequences come from a man between 18 and 35 years old with HIV. CDR3s include the opening cysteine and the closing phenylalanine or tryptophan. Each record gives: J gene, CDR3 length, clone size, V gene, D gene, CDR3 DNA, CDR3 protein. D genes are given only for firm matches. Some rows mark clone size as missing; the rest say once, few, many or name a class of expanded clone.

TRBJ2-5	15	.	TRBV30	TRBD2	TGTGCCTGGAGTTCCGGCGGGGGTACAGGAGAGACCCAGTACTTC	CAWSSGGGTGETQYF
TRBJ2-7	12	once	TRBV6-6	.	TGTGCCAGCAGTTACTCGAGGGAAGAGCAGTACTTC	CASSYSREEQYF
TRBJ1-1	15	.	TRBV29-1	.	TGCAGCGTCGAGAATCCGGGGCCCGGTGGTACTGAAGCTTTCTTT	CSVENPGPGGTEAFF
TRBJ2-2	16	.	TRBV18	.	TGTGCCAGCTCACCTCGCCCCGGGCAGGCCACCGGGGAGCTGTTTTTT	CASSPRPGQATGELFF
TRBJ2-1	18	.	TRBV11-2	TRBD2	TGTGCCAGCAGCTTAGCTAGCGGGGGGGTAGGGTATTACAATGAGCAGTTCTTC	CASSLASGGVGYYNEQFF
TRBJ2-3	14	once	TRBV7-6	TRBD2	TGTGCCAGCAGCGCCGGGACTAGCGGAGATACGCAGTATTTT	CASSAGTSGDTQYF
TRBJ2-1	14	.	TRBV6-5	.	TGTGCCAGCAGGGACGTAGGCTCCTACAATGAGCAGTTCTTC	CASRDVGSYNEQFF
TRBJ1-6	12	.	TRBV6-6	.	TGTGCCAGCAGTTACAGTCAGGACCTACTCCACTTT	CASSYSQDLLHF
TRBJ2-7	13	.	TRBV6-6	.	TGTGCCAGCAGTGGGGACATCTCCTACGAGCAGTACTTC	CASSGDISYEQYF
TRBJ2-7	17	.	TRBV13	TRBD1	TGTGCCAGCAGCTTCCGGGACAGGAGTTCAAAATCCTACGAGCAGTACTTC	CASSFRDRSSKSYEQYF
TRBJ2-3	14	.	TRBV19	.	TGTGCCAGTAGTAAAGGGTCAGACACAGATACGCAGTATTTT	CASSKGSDTDTQYF
TRBJ2-7	12	few	TRBV7-9	.	TGTGCCAGCAGTACCGAATCCTACGAGCAGTACTTC	CASSTESYEQYF
TRBJ1-2	13	.	TRBV27	.	TGTGCCAGCGGCGATGCGGCCATGAGCGGCTACACCTTC	CASGDAAMSGYTF
TRBJ2-1	15	.	TRBV4-2	.	TGTGCCAGCAGCCGCGAGGTCGGCCGGCGCGATGAGCAGTTCTTC	CASSREVGRRDEQFF
TRBJ1-4	13	.	TRBV15	.	TGTGCCACCAGCCCCAGGTTGAATGAAAAACTGTTTTTT	CATSPRLNEKLFF
TRBJ1-2	13	.	TRBV6-6	TRBD1	TGTGCCTGCAGGGGGCATGATAACTATGGCTACACCTTC	CACRGHDNYGYTF
TRBJ1-2	13	.	TRBV11-2	.	TGTGCCAGCAGTCCAACAGGGTACTATGGCTACACCTTC	CASSPTGYYGYTF
TRBJ2-1	17	.	TRBV27	TRBD2	TGTGCCAGCAGCTCTTCGGGACGGGGGGGCGGCTACAATGAGCAGTTCTTC	CASSSSGRGGGYNEQFF
TRBJ1-3	14	once	TRBV15	.	TGTGCCACCAGCAGAGTAGTGAACGGAAACACCATATATTTT	CATSRVVNGNTIYF
TRBJ1-3	15	.	TRBV7-2	TRBD1	TGTGCCAGCAGCTTAGACCCGACAGGGAGAAACACCATATATTTT	CASSLDPTGRNTIYF
TRBJ2-1	13	.	TRBV9	.	TGTGCCAGCGCGGATAGCTCCTACAATGAGCAGTTCTTC	CASADSSYNEQFF
TRBJ1-6	13	.	TRBV4-1	.	TGCGCCAGCAGCCAAGATCTGGCCTCCACCCTCCACTTT	CASSQDLASTLHF
TRBJ2-7	16	once	TRBV27	TRBD2	TGTGCCAGCACCCCGGGACTAGCGTCGCTTCCCTACGAGCAGTACTTC	CASTPGLASLPYEQYF
TRBJ1-1	16	.	TRBV5-1	.	TGCGCCAGCAGCAACCGGGACCTGGGGAAGAACACTGAAGCTTTCTTT	CASSNRDLGKNTEAFF
TRBJ1-1	14	.	TRBV9	TRBD1	TGTGCCAGCAGCGCAGCCGGGACAGACACTGAAGCTTTCTTT	CASSAAGTDTEAFF
TRBJ2-7	14	.	TRBV10-3	TRBD1	TGTGCCACCTGGACCGGGACAGGGACCTACGAGCAGTACTTC	CATWTGTGTYEQYF